Below, 30 T cell receptor beta chains from the same sample are listed, as sequenced in a study of blood T cells in healthy people across ages. The second PCR ran about 6 to 11 cycles with a sample-barcoded 5' primer and J-beta primers. TCRdb used MiXCR to reprocess the 5' RACE reads, holding one entry per CDR3 protein. This sample yields some 690,000 distinct CDR3 sequences, of which about 20% are seen a single time; approximately 20% belongs to the top ten. The source material was blood. The receptor source for this set is a man aged 65 to 85 in good health.

This clonotype was seen only a few times. CDR3 sequence: CASSLIGGANEQFF. The CDR3 DNA is TGCGCCAGCAGCTTGATCGGGGGGGCGAATGAGCAGTTCTTC. V and J are TRBV5-1 and TRBJ2-1; 8 positions match TRBD2. V lost 1 base, J lost 7 bases, and 4 bases stayed unmatched. CDR1 and CDR2 from the germline V gene are SGHRS and YFSETQ. This CDR3 contains 14 residues.

This clonotype turned up a few times. V and J are TRBV18 and TRBJ2-2; possibly TRBD1 for D (6 bases). The CDR3 length is 15 residues. V was cut by 3 bases and J by 5 bases, with 13 bases left in between. Germline CDR1 KGHSH, CDR2 LQKENI. In DNA, the CDR3 is TGTGCCAGCTCACCGACAGGCCCCGGGACCGGGGAGCTGTTTTTT. Protein: CASSPTGPGTGELFF.

The rearrangement joins TRBV20-1 to TRBJ2-5; TRBD2 might be the D (6 bases). The CDR3 consists of 13 residues. Trimming took off 6 bases at V and 5 bases at J, with 16 bases between the two ends. CDR1 is DFQATT and CDR2 is SNEGSKA in the germline V gene (reference sequence). The CDR3 DNA sequence: TGCAGTGCACCACGGGACTTTGGGGAGACCCAGTACTTC. It codes for CSAPRDFGETQYF.

The J gene is TRBJ2-5, the V gene TRBV14; 7 nucleotides agree with TRBD1. The CDR3 totals 15 residues. V gave up 1 base and J gave up 4 bases; unmatched junction bases: 6. In germline, CDR1 is SGHDN, CDR2 FVKESK. CDR3 DNA: TGTGCCAGCAGCCAAGTGAGGGGGCCACGAGAGACCCAGTACTTC. Encoded protein: CASSQVRGPRETQYF.

The chain uses TRBV19 and TRBJ1-4; D unresolved. Germline V gives CDR1 LNHDA, CDR2 SQIVND (reference sequence). This CDR3 contains 13 residues. V lost 3 bases and J lost 8, with 10 bases in between. The CDR3: CASSIEFPEKLFF. Here the CDR3 DNA reads TGTGCCAGTAGTATCGAGTTCCCCGAAAAACTGTTTTTT. The full variable domain, completed using reference TRBV19 and TRBJ1-4, is DGGITQSPKYLFRKEGQNVTLSCEQNLNHDAMYWYRQDPGQGLRLIYYSQIVNDFQKGDIAEGYSVSREKKESFPLTVTSAQKNPTAFYLCASSIEFPEKLFFGSGTQLSVL.

This clonotype has only a few counts. The chain links TRBV20-1 to TRBJ2-4; 15 nucleotides agree with TRBD2. Germline V CDR1 and CDR2: DFQATT, SNEGSKA (reference sequence). Unmatched junction bases numbered 10, after V lost 6 bases and J lost 1 base. The CDR3 length is 18 residues. Here the CDR3 DNA reads TGCAGTGCCCTACCGGGACTAGCGGGGGGCTTCGCCAAAAACATTCAGTACTTC. Its translation: CSALPGLAGGFAKNIQYF.

In its sample, this clonotype was seen a few times. The chain joins TRBV20-1 to TRBJ2-3, with TRBD2 matching over 12 bases. Unmatched junction bases numbered 3, after V lost 3 bases and J lost 2 bases. The CDR3 length is 15 residues. The germline V gene has CDR1 DFQATT and CDR2 SNEGSKA (reference sequence). This CDR3 is CSASRLAGVTDTQYF. CDR3 DNA sequence: TGCAGTGCTAGCCGACTAGCGGGGGTCACAGATACGCAGTATTTT.

This chain uses TRBV5-1 with TRBJ2-2; D is perhaps TRBD2 (6 bases). Trimming removed 4 bases from V and 0 bases from J, with 16 bases in between. CDR3 size: 17 residues. Germline V CDR1 and CDR2: SGHRS, YFSETQ. The CDR3 coding sequence is TGCGCCAGCAGCCAGGCTTCTAGCGCCGCGAACACCGGGGAGCTGTTTTTT. Protein: CASSQASSAANTGELFF.

This clonotype was seen a handful of times. This rearrangement joins TRBV12-3 or TRBV12-4 to TRBJ1-2; D is unclear. The CDR3 has 12 residues. Trimming removed 8 bases from V and 2 bases from J, with 9 bases in between. The CDR3 sequence is CASFGINYGYTF. The CDR3 bases are TGTGCCAGCTTCGGAATCAACTATGGCTACACCTTC.

In its sample, this clonotype was seen many times. This chain joins TRBV12-3 or TRBV12-4 and TRBJ2-5, with D hard to call. This CDR3 has 14 amino acids. V dropped 5 bases and J dropped 1 base, with 11 bases sitting between them. DNA for the CDR3: TGTGCCAGCAGTCCCACTCTCTCCCAAGAGACCCAGTACTTC. This translates into CASSPTLSQETQYF.

The chain has TRBV27 and TRBJ2-1; D is unresolved. CDR3 length equals 15 residues. V lost 7 bases, J lost 6 bases, and 19 bases lay in between. Per germline, CDR1 MNHEY and CDR2 SMNVEV (reference sequence). CDR3 residues: CASKGRRLSPNEQFF. In nucleotides, the CDR3 is TGTGCCAGCAAGGGAAGGCGCCTGTCCCCCAATGAGCAGTTCTTC.

The sample holds many counts of this clonotype. The V call is TRBV29-1, the J call TRBJ1-2, with 9 bases aligning to TRBD1. Germline CDR1 and CDR2: SQVTM and ANQGSEA. V dropped 4 bases and J dropped 3; count of bases not matched to a gene: 0. CDR3 size: 12 residues. The CDR3 loop reads CSVGQGDYGYTF. CDR3 sequence (DNA): TGCAGCGTTGGACAGGGGGACTATGGCTACACCTTC.

The J gene is TRBJ2-2, the V gene TRBV3-1; D not resolved. The length of the CDR3 is 12 residues. Trimming cost V 10 bases and J 5 bases, with 11 bases left between them. The germline CDR1 and CDR2 sequences are LGHDT and YNNKEL (reference sequence). CDR3 DNA sequence: TGTGCCACCGGTTCTCGGACCGGGGAGCTGTTTTTT. Protein sequence: CATGSRTGELFF. Together with reference TRBV3-1 and TRBJ2-2, the CDR3 gives the full variable domain: DTAVSQTPKYLVTQMGNDKSIKCEQNLGHDTMYWYKQDSKKFLKIMFSYNNKELIINETVPNRFSPKSPDKAHLNLHINSLELGDSAVYFCATGSRTGELFFGEGSRLTVL.

Here the CDR3 DNA reads TGTGCCAGCATTACAGGGGAACACAGGACAGATACGCAGTATTTT. This sequence encodes CASITGEHRTDTQYF. This sequence joins TRBV2 and TRBJ2-3; 7 bases are shared with TRBD1. Germline V CDR1 and CDR2: SNHLY, FYNNEI. This CDR3 is 15 amino acids long. After removal of 7 bases from V and 3 bases from J, the junction contained 10 bases not matched to a gene.

V and J are TRBV10-3 and TRBJ2-5, with 11 bases identical to TRBD2. Germline V lookup: CDR1 ENHRY, CDR2 SYGVKD. The CDR3 runs to 15 residues. V shed 4 bases and J 5 bases; nucleotides not matched to a gene: 6. In nucleotides, the CDR3 is TGTGCCATCAGTGCGACTAGCGGGATGTCTGAGACCCAGTACTTC. Its protein product is CAISATSGMSETQYF.

V and J are TRBV6-5 and TRBJ1-3; D gene unclear. The CDR3 consists of 12 residues. Trimming took off 7 bases at V and 1 base at J, with 5 bases between the two ends. Germline V lookup: CDR1 MNHEY, CDR2 SVGAGI. The CDR3 region has the DNA TGTGCCAGCAAAACTTCTGGAAACACCATATATTTT. Protein product: CASKTSGNTIYF.

This clonotype has a handful of counts. This chain links TRBV29-1 with TRBJ1-2, with 8 bases fitting TRBD1. J gave up 7 bases and V 4 bases, and 11 bases lay outside the gene matches. Germline-derived CDR1 and CDR2 are SQVTM and ANQGSEA. This CDR3 comprises 14 residues. CDR3 amino acids: CSVGPGQGALGYTF. CDR3 nucleotide sequence: TGCAGCGTTGGCCCGGGCCAGGGGGCGCTTGGCTACACCTTC.

This clonotype was observed a handful of times. This chain connects TRBV5-1 to TRBJ1-4, with 10 bases lining up with TRBD1. CDR3 length: 15 residues. The V gene end was trimmed by 4 bases and the J gene end by 8 bases; junction bases not matched to a gene: 8. Germline CDR1 SGHRS, CDR2 YFSETQ. Here the CDR3 reads CASSTETGGKEKLFF. DNA of the CDR3: TGCGCCAGCAGCACGGAGACAGGGGGCAAGGAAAAACTGTTTTTT.

This chain links TRBV3-1 with TRBJ2-7, with D tentatively TRBD1 (6 bases). The V and J ends lost 4 bases and 6 bases respectively, with 19 bases between them. CDR1 and CDR2 from the germline V gene are LGHDT and YNNKEL (reference sequence). This CDR3 contains 15 residues. The CDR3 sequence is CASSPGHRVAGEQYF. The CDR3 coding sequence is TGTGCCAGCAGCCCGGGACATAGGGTAGCCGGCGAGCAGTACTTC.

CDR3 amino acids: CSVDDPLAGYQETQYF. Here the CDR3 DNA reads TGCAGCGTTGATGATCCACTAGCGGGGTACCAAGAGACCCAGTACTTC. The gene calls are TRBV29-1 and TRBJ2-5, with TRBD2 matching 10 bases. This CDR3 region has 16 residues. V lost 3 bases, J lost 0 bases, and 7 bases stayed unmatched. Germline CDR1 reads SQVTM; CDR2 reads ANQGSEA.

This chain links TRBV7-2 with TRBJ1-2; no clear D gene. The germline gives CDR1 SGHTA, CDR2 FQGNSA. The CDR3 is 15 residues long. Deletions cut 1 base from V and 4 bases from J, with 13 bases between. This CDR3 reads CASSLGTETFYGYTF. The CDR3 DNA is TGTGCCAGCAGCTTAGGAACGGAGACTTTCTATGGCTACACCTTC.

On this clonotype: A much larger clone lies a single base off, so this may be a read error. V is TRBV7-9 and J is TRBJ1-5; the D is unclear. The CDR3 sequence is 14 residues long. Germline V CDR1 and CDR2: SEHNR, FQNEAQ (reference sequence). V was trimmed by 5 bases and J by 3 bases, leaving 11 bases between them. The CDR3 DNA is TGTGCCAGCAGCACACGGGGTAACAATCAGCCCCAGCATTTT. It codes for CASSTRGNNQPQHF. Full variable domain (missing parts from reference TRBV7-9 and TRBJ1-5): DTGVSQNPRHKITKRGQNVTFRCDPISEHNRLYWYRQTLGQGPEFLTYFQNEAQLEKSRLLSDRFSAERPKGSFSTLEIQRTEQGDSAMYLCASSTRGNNQPQHFGDGTRLSIL.

The genes are TRBV9 and TRBJ1-2; 7 bases are shared with TRBD1. There are 16 residues in the CDR3. J gave up 3 bases and V 4 bases, and 12 bases lay outside the gene matches. Germline V CDR1 and CDR2: SGDLS, YYNGEE. This CDR3 reads CASSPGLGGTDYGYTF. CDR3 nucleotides: TGTGCCAGCAGCCCTGGTCTAGGCGGGACAGACTATGGCTACACCTTC.

The sample holds a few counts of this clonotype. The gene calls are TRBV4-3 and TRBJ2-1, with 11 bases matching TRBD2. Losses at the gene ends were 4 bases for V and 4 bases for J; bases not matched to a gene: 12. Germline CDR1 reads LGHNA; CDR2 reads YSLEER. The CDR3 loop spans 18 amino acids. The CDR3 reads CASSLEPPGTSGYNEQFF. CDR3 sequence (DNA): TGCGCCAGCAGCCTCGAGCCCCCCGGGACTAGCGGTTACAATGAGCAGTTCTTC.

The rearrangement joins TRBV15 to TRBJ2-7; D not certain. Trimming stripped 0 bases from V and 2 bases from J, with 8 bases between. CDR3 length: 14 residues. Germline CDR1 LNHNV, CDR2 YYDKDF (reference sequence). The CDR3 sequence: CATSREGYPYEQYF. As DNA, the CDR3 is TGTGCCACCAGCAGAGAGGGTTACCCCTACGAGCAGTACTTC.

The chain has TRBV20-1 and TRBJ2-5; D remains ambiguous. The CDR3 covers 11 residues. Trimming took 0 bases from V and 11 from J, leaving 10 bases between them. CDR1 is DFQATT and CDR2 is SNEGSKA in the germline V gene (reference sequence). The CDR3 loop reads CSARDSSVQYF. The CDR3 nucleotides are TGCAGTGCTAGAGATTCAAGCGTTCAGTACTTC.

This clonotype was observed at least ten times. The chain uses TRBV12-3 or TRBV12-4 and TRBJ1-4, with D tentatively TRBD1 (6 bases). V lost 3 bases and J 7 bases, leaving 15 bases between the germline ends. The CDR3 is 15 amino acids. The CDR3 loop reads CASSFFSGGGEKLFF. CDR3 DNA: TGTGCCAGCAGTTTTTTTTCTGGGGGCGGTGAAAAACTGTTTTTT.

This chain joins TRBV20-1 and TRBJ2-1, with D possibly matching TRBD2 (6 bases). Germline assignment: CDR1 DFQATT and CDR2 SNEGSKA (reference sequence). V lost 3 bases and J 6 bases, leaving 9 bases between the germline ends. The CDR3 extends over 12 amino acids. CDR3 coding DNA: TGCAGTGCTAGCGGGAGAATCAATGAGCAGTTCTTC. This sequence encodes CSASGRINEQFF.

This chain joins TRBV6-5 and TRBJ2-1, with 8 bases lining up with TRBD1. Trimming at V came to 8 bases and at J to 0 bases, leaving 6 bases not matched to a gene. The CDR3 extends over 15 amino acids. CDR1 and CDR2 from the germline V gene are MNHEY and SVGAGI. The CDR3 is CASGLDRASYNEQFF. The CDR3 DNA sequence: TGTGCCAGCGGATTGGACAGGGCCTCCTACAATGAGCAGTTCTTC.

This sequence joins TRBV24-1 and TRBJ1-2, with D maybe TRBD1 (5 bases). This CDR3 contains 14 residues. With 3 bases removed from V and 6 bases from J, the gap between germline ends came to 13 bases. The germline V gene encodes CDR1 KGHDR and CDR2 SFDVKD. Here the CDR3 reads CATSDTQRGDGYTF. Written as DNA, the CDR3 is TGTGCCACCAGTGATACGCAGCGGGGGGATGGCTACACCTTC.